This T cell receptor (beta chain) originates from a study of T cells expressing NK-cell markers. Background on the study: Obtained from sorted CD3+CD56+NKG2C+, CD3+CD56+NKG2C- and CD3+CD56-NKG2C+ T cells were the TCR beta repertoires. With respect to HCMV, seven of the eight sequenced donors were seropositive, and one was seronegative.

The CDR3 extends over 14 amino acids. Germline CDR1 and CDR2: MDHEN and SYDVKM. TCRdb re-called the 5' RACE reads; every CDR3 protein appears as one record, without DNA. The sample spans over 350,000 distinct CDR3 sequences; the ten largest clones claim around 10%. The chain carries TRBV28 and TRBJ2-7. The receptor comes from a woman aged 45-60 years in good health. The specimen sequenced was blood T cells: a sorted CD56 or NKG2C T cell subset, CD4+ or CD8+ T cells, or bulk PBMC T cells (not recorded which). CDR3 sequence reads: CASSSDGLGYEQYF.